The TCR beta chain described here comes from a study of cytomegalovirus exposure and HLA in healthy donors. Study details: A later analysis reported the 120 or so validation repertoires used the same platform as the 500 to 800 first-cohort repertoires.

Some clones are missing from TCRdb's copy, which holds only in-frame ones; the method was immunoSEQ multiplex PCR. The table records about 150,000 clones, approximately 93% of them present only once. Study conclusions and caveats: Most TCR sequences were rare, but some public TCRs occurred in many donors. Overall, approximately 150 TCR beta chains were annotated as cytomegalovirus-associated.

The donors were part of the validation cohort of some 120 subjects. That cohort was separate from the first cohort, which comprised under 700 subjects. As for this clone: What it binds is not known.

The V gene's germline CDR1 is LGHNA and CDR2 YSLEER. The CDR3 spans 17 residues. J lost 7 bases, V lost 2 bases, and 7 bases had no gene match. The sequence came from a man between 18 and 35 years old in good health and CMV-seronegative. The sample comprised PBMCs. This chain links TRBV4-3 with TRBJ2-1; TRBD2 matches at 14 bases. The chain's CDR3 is CASSQLPGLAGENEQFF. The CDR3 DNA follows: TGCGCCAGCAGCCAACTGCCGGGACTAGCGGGAGAGAATGAGCAGTTCTTC.